This is a list of T cell receptor beta chains from one sample in a study of siplizumab effects on memory and regulatory T cells. The protocol was immunoSEQ multiplex PCR, while the TCRdb copy is restricted to in-frame clones and leaves out a portion. The profile shows roughly 100,000 clones, 85% to 95% of them singletons. Sequences were obtained from CD4+ T cells sorted from blood. These receptors all come from a human donor in good health. CDR3s leave out the opening cysteine and the closing phenylalanine or tryptophan. Size tells how often a clone was seen (once, few, many) or the class of an expanded clone, and some rows leave it out.

J gene | clone size | V gene | CDR3 protein
TRBJ1-5 | . | TRBV6-5 | ASSRTGEDNQPQH
TRBJ2-3 | . | TRBV30 | AWSVGGGADTQY
TRBJ2-3 | . | TRBV5-5 | ASSTTPLGAGTDTQY
TRBJ1-5 | once | TRBV30 | AWSESYRVEGLTPQH
TRBJ1-5 | . | TRBV4-1 | ASSQIGQGRTNQPQH
TRBJ1-4 | . | TRBV19 | ASTRGKEKLF
TRBJ1-1 | . | TRBV6-5 | ACQRTAGENTEAF
TRBJ1-4 | . | TRBV5-1 | ASSLKGSQNEKLF
TRBJ2-7 | once | TRBV9 | ASSAETGVGNEQY
TRBJ2-5 | . | TRBV5-1 | ASSPNGPWEETQY
TRBJ2-7 | . | TRBV2 | ASKAGREAEQY
TRBJ1-3 | . | TRBV9 | ASSVAGGTGNTIY
TRBJ2-3 | . | TRBV30 | AWNPDRVSRPDTQY
TRBJ1-1 | . | TRBV29-1 | SVGWMNTEAF
TRBJ2-7 | . | TRBV11-3 | ASRPQGTLLFYEQY
TRBJ1-2 | . | TRBV5-6 | ASSTAGTGLYGYT
TRBJ2-7 | . | TRBV5-4 | ASSLRDTPEQY
TRBJ2-7 | . | TRBV6-1 | ASRGYEAGEQY
TRBJ2-3 | . | TRBV7-9 | ASSLDSDTQY
TRBJ1-4 | . | TRBV7-9 | ASSSTGGGEWGEKLF
TRBJ2-1 | once | TRBV5-4 | ASSSGWFPRPGNNEQF
TRBJ1-1 | . | TRBV5-1 | ASSSGGMNTEAF
TRBJ1-1 | . | TRBV10-2 | ASSEMGATNTEAF
TRBJ1-4 | . | TRBV6-6 | ASSERWQDNEKLF
TRBJ1-1 | . | TRBV6-5 | ASKPGYNTEAF
TRBJ2-3 | . | TRBV7-2 | ASSLKVGRTDTQY
TRBJ2-5 | . | TRBV30 | AWSVRLKAPETQY
TRBJ1-1 | once | TRBV10-3 | AISVDRDTEAF
TRBJ2-1 | . | TRBV21-1 | ASSQSRGITYNEQF
TRBJ1-3 | . | TRBV10-3 | AITAGTAPGNTIY
TRBJ2-7 | . | TRBV7-2 | ASSPVGLHYEQY
TRBJ2-3 | . | TRBV12-5 | ASEARAGGTDTQY
TRBJ2-3 | . | TRBV9 | ASSVKPGTDTQY
TRBJ1-2 | . | TRBV30 | AWSPGGYYGYT
TRBJ2-7 | . | TRBV7-8 | ASSLTSEDMKNSYEQY
TRBJ1-2 | . | TRBV10-3 | AISEGQFVALS
TRBJ1-4 | . | TRBV2 | ASSVWGNEKLF
TRBJ2-3 | . | TRBV5-6 | ASSLTGTATQY
TRBJ1-3 | . | TRBV12-5 | ASGDLRGIAGNTIY
TRBJ1-1 | once | TRBV13 | ASSQGPLSGAF
TRBJ2-7 | . | TRBV7-9 | ASSLGQNEQY
TRBJ2-5 | . | TRBV30 | AWSPGQQETQY
TRBJ1-1 | . | TRBV9 | ASSVGLLNTEAF
TRBJ2-7 | once | TRBV10-3 | AIRSGAEGYEQY
TRBJ2-5 | . | TRBV6-1 | ASSEEFLAQETQY
TRBJ2-5 | once | TRBV19 | ASSLKGDVSETQY
TRBJ1-6 | . | TRBV21-1 | ASSKALLLGYNSPLH
TRBJ2-1 | . | TRBV19 | ASKSSGRASSYNEQF
TRBJ2-1 | . | TRBV7-8 | ASSLDVGGEQF
TRBJ2-5 | . | TRBV9 | ASSRGEETQY
TRBJ1-2 | . | TRBV7-9 | ASSSSGQGGYT
TRBJ2-5 | . | TRBV12-5 | ASGLDDRGETQY
TRBJ2-7 | . | TRBV29-1 | SVRDAGYEQY
TRBJ2-6 | . | TRBV15 | ATSSGGVGANVLT
TRBJ2-5 | . | TRBV13 | ASSSAGAGETQY
TRBJ1-1 | once | TRBV9 | ASSVAGMNTEAF
TRBJ1-2 | . | TRBV5-8 | ASSLARGSGYT